This entry describes one TCR beta chain. Production of TCR beta cDNA used approximately 0.45 ug total RNA together with a constant-region primer. Three nested multiplex PCR rounds, a slightly modified ARM-PCR, produced the libraries for TCR beta. Investigators reported that the first two PCR rounds, at 10 cycles each, used TRBV1-TRBV30 forward primers with a C-beta reverse primer. TCRdb independently ran MiXCR on the multiplex PCR reads; one entry per CDR3 protein. This sample has about 310,000 distinct CDR3 sequences, with 65% found just once. Unsorted whole blood yielded blood RNA, and germline DNA was extracted as well. This sample was taken from a study of tumor-infiltrating lymphocytes in primary liver carcinoma. The CDR3 runs to 14 residues. Germline assignment: CDR1 SGHTS and CDR2 YDEGEE. V lost 9 bases to trimming and J lost 2 bases; unmatched junction nucleotides: 7.

This TCR came from a man between 35 and 55 years old with primary liver carcinoma and hepatitis B virus infection. The sample consisted of peripheral blood. The rearrangement joins TRBV5-8 to TRBJ2-1, with TRBD1 matching over 8 bases. The CDR3 region has the DNA TGTGCCAACGTCAGGGGGCAGGCCTACAATGAGCAGTTCTTC. This translates into CANVRGQAYNEQFF.